The clone carrying this T cell receptor beta chain came up a few times. Its target is not known. V lost 2 bases to trimming and J lost 8 bases, with 7 bases between them. The germline gives CDR1 KGHSH, CDR2 LQKENI. This CDR3 comprises 12 residues. This sample is drawn from a study of shared clonotypes between healthy human individuals. Study-wide findings and caveats: Specimens sampled were limited to blood, with tissue repertoires likely differing. What naive subsets generally showed was a larger estimated richness than memory subsets showed.

CD45RO-negative cells were positively selected for CCR7, leaving out terminally differentiated effector memory CD45RA+ cells. TCRdb keeps only in-frame clones here, not all; method: immunoSEQ multiplex PCR. The sample shows roughly 890,000 clones, approximately 92% of them seen only once. Sequencing used naive CD8+ T cells sorted from blood. The rearrangement links TRBV18 to TRBJ2-1; D is unresolved. The source is a man aged 30 to 39 in good health. The CDR3 DNA reads TGTGCCAGCTCACCAAACTTAGATGAGCAGTTCTTC. Protein sequence: CASSPNLDEQFF.